This T cell receptor (beta chain) was captured in a study of T cell responses to AZD1222 COVID-19 vaccine. Study-level results: Most donors were white British, females outnumbered males, and clonal diversity was possibly underestimated. When two AZD1222 doses had been given, Spike-specific TCR breadth and depth rose. At baseline, just 6 or 7 AZD1222 recipients tested seropositive.

Measured with immunoSEQ multiplex PCR; TCRdb has only the in-frame clones, and not every one. The sample shows 130,000 to 150,000 clones, 86% of them seen only once. On this clone itself: Its antigen is not known.

V shed 3 bases and J shed 7 bases, with 19 bases lying between them. CDR3 length equals 16 residues. Germline CDR1 is ENHRY and CDR2 is SYGVKD. The rearrangement uses TRBV10-3 and TRBJ1-5, with a tentative D call TRBD1 (5 bases). The material was peripheral blood, obtained 28 days after the second AZD1222 dose. The sequence came from an adult who received the AZD1222 COVID-19 vaccine. The CDR3 DNA is TGTGCCATCAGTGAAGACCGGGACCCCCGAGGGCAGCCCCAGCATTTT. Translation: CAISEDRDPRGQPQHF.